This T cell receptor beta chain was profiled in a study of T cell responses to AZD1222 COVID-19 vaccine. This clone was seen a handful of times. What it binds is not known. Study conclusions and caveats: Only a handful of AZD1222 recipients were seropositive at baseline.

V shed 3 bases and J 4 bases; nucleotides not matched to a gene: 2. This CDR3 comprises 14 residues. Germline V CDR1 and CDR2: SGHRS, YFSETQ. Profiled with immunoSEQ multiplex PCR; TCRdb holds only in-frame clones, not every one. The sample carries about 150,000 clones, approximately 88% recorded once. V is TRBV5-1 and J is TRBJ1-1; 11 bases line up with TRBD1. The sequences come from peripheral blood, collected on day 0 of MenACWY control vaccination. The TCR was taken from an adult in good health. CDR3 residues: CASSYGTGGTEAFF. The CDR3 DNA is TGCGCCAGCAGCTACGGGACAGGGGGCACTGAAGCTTTCTTT.